This T cell receptor (beta chain) was sequenced during a study of OX40 agonist ivuxolimab in advanced cancers. Study as a whole: Patients received the agonistic anti-OX40 (CD134) antibody ivuxolimab. Hepatocellular carcinoma, melanoma, renal cell or head and neck cancer occurred in dose-escalation patients.

Study-level points and caveats: Circulating CD4+ and CD8+ T cells showed clonal expansion by week 6 at 0.1 to 3.0 mg/kg.

Clones were read by immunoSEQ multiplex PCR, and TCRdb kept only the in-frame ones, dropping some. There are around 90,000 clones in the sample; roughly 84% occur only once, and over 0.3% lies in the top ten. Note on this clone: What it binds is not known.

This clonotype was sampled from an adult with an advanced solid tumor such as melanoma, head and neck, liver or kidney cancer. The sample was CD4+ or CD8+ T cells sorted from blood, taken in a trial of the OX40 agonist ivuxolimab.

The CDR3 DNA sequence: TGCGCCAGCGGCTGGTCGGTGACCCAGGGACACCAAGAGACCCAGTACTTC. It translates to CASGWSVTQGHQETQYF. The J gene is TRBJ2-5, the V gene TRBV5-1; the D gene could be TRBD1 or TRBD2 (5 bases each). Germline V gives CDR1 SGHRS, CDR2 YFSETQ. The germline V and J ends were trimmed by 7 bases and 0 bases, with 22 bases remaining between them. The CDR3 sequence is 17 residues long.